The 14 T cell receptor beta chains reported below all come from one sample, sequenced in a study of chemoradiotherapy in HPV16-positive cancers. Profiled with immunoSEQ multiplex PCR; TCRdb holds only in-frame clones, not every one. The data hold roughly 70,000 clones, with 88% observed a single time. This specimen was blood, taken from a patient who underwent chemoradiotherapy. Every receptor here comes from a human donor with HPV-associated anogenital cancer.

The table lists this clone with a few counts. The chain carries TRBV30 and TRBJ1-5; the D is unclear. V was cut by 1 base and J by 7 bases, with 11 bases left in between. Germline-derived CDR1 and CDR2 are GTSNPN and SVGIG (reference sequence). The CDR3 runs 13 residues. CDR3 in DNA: TGTGCCTGGAGTGGGCGGGGAGGACAGCCCCAGCATTTT. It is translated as CAWSGRGGQPQHF.

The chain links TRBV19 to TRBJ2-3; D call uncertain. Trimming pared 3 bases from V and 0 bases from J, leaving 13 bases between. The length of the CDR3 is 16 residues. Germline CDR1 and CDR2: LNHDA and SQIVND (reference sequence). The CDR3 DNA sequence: TGTGCCAGTAGTATCGGTCTTGCACCTAGCACAGATACGCAGTATTTT. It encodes CASSIGLAPSTDTQYF.

The CDR3 sequence: CASSQGTGLDQPQHF. The CDR3 nucleotides read TGTGCCAGCAGCCAAGGGACAGGGTTAGATCAGCCCCAGCATTTT. The V and J genes are TRBV4-2 and TRBJ1-5; 8 bases map to TRBD1. The germline V gene has CDR1 LGHNA and CDR2 YNFKEQ. The V gene end was trimmed by 1 base and the J gene end by 5 bases; junction bases not matched to a gene: 4. The CDR3 length is 15 residues.

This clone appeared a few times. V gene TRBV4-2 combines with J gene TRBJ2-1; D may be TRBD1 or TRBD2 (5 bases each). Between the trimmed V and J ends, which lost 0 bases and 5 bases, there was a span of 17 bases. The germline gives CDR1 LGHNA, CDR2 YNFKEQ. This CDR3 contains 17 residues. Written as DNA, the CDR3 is TGTGCCAGCAGCCAAGAAGGGGCGGGTTTCAACCACAATGAGCAGTTCTTC. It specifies CASSQEGAGFNHNEQFF.

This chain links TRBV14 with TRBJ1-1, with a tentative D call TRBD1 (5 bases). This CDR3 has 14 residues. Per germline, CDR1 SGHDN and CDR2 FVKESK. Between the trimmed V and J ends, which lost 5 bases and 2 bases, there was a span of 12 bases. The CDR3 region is CASSYDSLNTEAFF. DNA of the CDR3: TGTGCCAGCAGCTACGACAGCCTTAACACTGAAGCTTTCTTT.

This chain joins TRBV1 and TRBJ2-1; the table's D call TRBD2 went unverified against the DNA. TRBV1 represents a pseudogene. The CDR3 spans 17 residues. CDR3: CTSSQERPSGRENEQFF. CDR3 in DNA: TGCACCAGCAGCCAAGAACGGCCTAGCGGGCGAGAGAATGAGCAGTTCTTC.

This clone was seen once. The CDR3 loop is CASSLPDRGKETQYF. In DNA form, the CDR3 reads TGCGCCAGCAGCTTACCCGACAGGGGGAAGGAGACCCAGTACTTC. The chain carries TRBV4-1 and TRBJ2-5; 9 positions agree with TRBD1. Looked up from germline, CDR1 is MGHRA and CDR2 is YSYEKL. V was pared by 5 bases and J by 5 bases, with 9 bases of the junction left unmatched. This CDR3 has 15 residues.

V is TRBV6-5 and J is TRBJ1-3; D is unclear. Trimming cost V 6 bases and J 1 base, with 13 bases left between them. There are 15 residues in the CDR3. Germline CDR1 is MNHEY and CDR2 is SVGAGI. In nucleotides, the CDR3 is TGTGCCAGCAGCCTTAGTAGGGCATCTGGAAACACCATATATTTT. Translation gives CASSLSRASGNTIYF.

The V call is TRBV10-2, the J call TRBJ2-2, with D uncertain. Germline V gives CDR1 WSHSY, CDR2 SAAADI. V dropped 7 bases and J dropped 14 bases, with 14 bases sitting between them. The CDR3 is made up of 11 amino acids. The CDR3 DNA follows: TGCGCCAGCAATGCCGGCCTGGGCCTGTTTTTT. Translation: CASNAGLGLFF.

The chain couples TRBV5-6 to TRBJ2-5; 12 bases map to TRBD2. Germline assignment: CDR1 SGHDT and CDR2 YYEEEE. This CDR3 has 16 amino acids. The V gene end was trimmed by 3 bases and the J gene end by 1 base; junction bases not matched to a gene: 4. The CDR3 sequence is CASSYTSGGIQETQYF. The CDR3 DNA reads TGTGCCAGCAGCTACACTAGCGGGGGGATCCAAGAGACCCAGTACTTC.

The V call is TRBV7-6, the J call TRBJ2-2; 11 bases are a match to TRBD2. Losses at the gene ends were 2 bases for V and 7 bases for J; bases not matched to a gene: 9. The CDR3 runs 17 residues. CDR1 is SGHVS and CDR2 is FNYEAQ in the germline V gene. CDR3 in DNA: TGTGCCAGCAGCTTACGGGGACTAGCGGAGCGCGGCGGGGAGCTGTTTTTT. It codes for CASSLRGLAERGGELFF.

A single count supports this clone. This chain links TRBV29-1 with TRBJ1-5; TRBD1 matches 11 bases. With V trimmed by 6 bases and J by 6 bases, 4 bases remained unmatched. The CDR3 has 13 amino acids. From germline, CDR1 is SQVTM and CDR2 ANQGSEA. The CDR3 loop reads CSVGQGVGQPQHF. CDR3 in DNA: TGCAGCGTGGGACAGGGGGTTGGTCAGCCCCAGCATTTT.

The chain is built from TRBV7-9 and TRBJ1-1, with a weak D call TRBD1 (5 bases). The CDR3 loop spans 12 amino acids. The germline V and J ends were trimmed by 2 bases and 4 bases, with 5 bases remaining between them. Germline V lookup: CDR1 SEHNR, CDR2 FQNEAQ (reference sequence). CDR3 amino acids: CASSLTGTEAFF. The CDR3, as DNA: TGTGCCAGCAGCTTAACAGGCACTGAAGCTTTCTTT.

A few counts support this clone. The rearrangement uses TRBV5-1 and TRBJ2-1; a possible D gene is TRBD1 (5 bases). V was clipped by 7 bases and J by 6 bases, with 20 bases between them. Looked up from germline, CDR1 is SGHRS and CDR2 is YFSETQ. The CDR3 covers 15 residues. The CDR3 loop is CASSPQGSGSNEQFF. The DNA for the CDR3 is TGCGCCAGCTCCCCCCAGGGTTCGGGCAGCAATGAGCAGTTCTTC.